These 20 T cell receptor beta chains originate from one sample sequenced in a study of cytotoxic CD8 clonotypes in ibrutinib-treated CLL. Here immunoSEQ multiplex PCR was the method, and the copy in TCRdb shows in-frame clones only, minus some. The sample has 150,000 to 200,000 clones, around nine tenths seen once. This material consisted of PBMCs, taken at disease progression, from a patient treated with ibrutinib. The source is a human donor with chronic lymphocytic leukemia.

The chain uses TRBV5-1 and TRBJ1-1; D gene unclear. The CDR3 length is 13 residues. Germline CDR1 SGHRS, CDR2 YFSETQ. V lost 6 bases, J lost 2 bases, and 11 bases lay in between. CDR3 sequence reads: CASNSRGNTEAFF. CDR3 nucleotide sequence: TGCGCCAGCAATTCAAGAGGTAACACTGAAGCTTTCTTT.

In nucleotides, the CDR3 is TGTGCCAGCTCACCACCGAAGGGGGCGCGGAATGAGCAGTTCTTC. Protein sequence: CASSPPKGARNEQFF. The V call is TRBV18, the J call TRBJ2-1; 7 nucleotides agree with TRBD1. CDR1 KGHSH and CDR2 LQKENI come from the germline V gene. This CDR3 spans 15 amino acids. V shed 0 bases, J shed 7 bases, and the junction held 6 bases outside the gene matches.

The chain has TRBV5-6 and TRBJ2-5; TRBD2 matches at 12 bases. The DNA end lines up better with TRBJ2-7; the J call may be wrong. The germline gives CDR1 SGHDT, CDR2 YYEEEE. The CDR3 is made up of 15 amino acids. In nucleotides, the CDR3 is TGTGCCAGCAGCTTCCCGACTAGCGGGAGCCGCGAGCAGTACTTC. It encodes CASSFPTSGSREQYF.

The gene calls are TRBV7-3 and TRBJ2-3, with D possibly matching TRBD2 (5 bases). The CDR3 loop spans 14 amino acids. V was pared by 3 bases and J by 8 bases, with 15 bases between. Looked up from germline, CDR1 is SGHTA and CDR2 is FQGTGA. The CDR3 DNA reads TGTGCCAGCAGCTTGGAGGTCGCAGCCTCTACGCAGTATTTT. Translating gives CASSLEVAASTQYF.

The chain combines TRBV4-1 with TRBJ2-7, with 8 positions matching TRBD1. Trimming took 3 bases from V and 7 from J; bases not matched to a gene: 11. Germline V gene data show CDR1 as MGHRA and CDR2 as YSYEKL. This CDR3 spans 15 amino acids. CDR3 loop: CASSQGTGQGWEQYF. CDR3 nucleotide sequence: TGCGCCAGCAGCCAGGGGACAGGCCAGGGGTGGGAGCAGTACTTC.

The J gene is TRBJ2-6, the V gene TRBV4-1, with D hard to call. The CDR3 covers 19 residues. The V end was cut by 1 base, the J end by 0 bases, with 16 bases between. Germline CDR1 MGHRA, CDR2 YSYEKL. CDR3 bases: TGCGCCAGCAGCCAAGTAGACCGAGGCCTAAGCTCTGGGGCCAACGTCCTGACTTTC. Translating it yields CASSQVDRGLSSGANVLTF.

The V call is TRBV6-5, the J call TRBJ2-3; unclear D gene. The CDR3 covers 13 residues. Germline CDR1 MNHEY, CDR2 SVGAGI. With 8 bases removed from V and 0 bases from J, the gap between germline ends came to 9 bases. CDR3 region: CASHGSSTDTQYF. In nucleotides, the CDR3 is TGTGCCAGCCACGGTTCTAGCACAGATACGCAGTATTTT.

The chain has TRBV28 and TRBJ2-1, with TRBD2 matching 10 bases. Germline V gives CDR1 MDHEN, CDR2 SYDVKM. The V and J ends lost 0 bases and 2 bases, in that order; junction bases with no gene match: 4. The CDR3 covers 17 residues. CDR3 nucleotide sequence: TGTGCCAGCAGTTTATGGGCTAGCGGGGGTACCTACAATGAGCAGTTCTTC. It is translated as CASSLWASGGTYNEQFF.

V gene TRBV7-2 combines with J gene TRBJ2-7; D not resolved. Trimming pared 2 bases from V and 2 bases from J, leaving 13 bases between. The germline CDR1 and CDR2 sequences are SGHTA and FQGNSA. The CDR3 has 15 residues. The CDR3 nucleotides read TGTGCCAGCAGCTTATGGTGGACCACAACCTACGAGCAGTACTTC. This encodes CASSLWWTTTYEQYF.

The V gene is TRBV7-9, the J gene TRBJ1-1; possibly TRBD1 for D (5 bases). The CDR3 extends over 16 amino acids. The germline V gene has CDR1 SEHNR and CDR2 FQNEAQ (reference sequence). The V and J ends lost 5 bases and 2 bases respectively, with 18 bases between them. CDR3 sequence reads: CASSTTAIPRNTEAFF. The CDR3 region has the DNA TGTGCCAGCAGCACGACAGCAATTCCCCGAAACACTGAAGCTTTCTTT.

V and J are TRBV19 and TRBJ2-7; D uncertain. The CDR3 is 13 residues long. Germline V gene lookup returns CDR1 LNHDA and CDR2 SQIVND (reference sequence). Between the trimmed V and J ends, which lost 1 base and 4 bases, there was a span of 8 bases. This chain's CDR3 is CASSIGREYEQYF. The CDR3 DNA sequence: TGTGCCAGTAGTATAGGGAGAGAATACGAGCAGTACTTC.

V gene TRBV27 combines with J gene TRBJ2-1; 7 bases are a match to TRBD2. CDR3 size: 17 residues. Germline assignment: CDR1 MNHEY and CDR2 SMNVEV (reference sequence). With 0 bases clipped from V and 9 bases from J, the junction kept 14 bases outside the gene matches. CDR3 bases: TGTGCCAGCAGTTTATCCCTCCTGCGGGAGAAGAGAGGTGAGCAGTTCTTC. It encodes CASSLSLLREKRGEQFF.

V gene TRBV4-1 combines with J gene TRBJ2-2; 8 bases match TRBD1. In germline, CDR1 is MGHRA, CDR2 YSYEKL. J lost 5 bases, V lost 1 base, and 6 bases had no gene match. This CDR3 is 16 amino acids long. For the CDR3, the DNA is TGCGCCAGCAGCCAAGTTGGGCAGGGGGCAACCGGGGAGCTGTTTTTT. Its protein is CASSQVGQGATGELFF.

This clone has a single count. This chain connects TRBV7-2 to TRBJ2-1; D unclear. Germline loops: CDR1 SGHTA, CDR2 FQGNSA. The CDR3 has 13 residues. V was cut by 4 bases and J by 6 bases, with 10 bases left in between. The DNA of the CDR3 is TGTGCCAGCAGCTCCCTCGGCGGCAATGAGCAGTTCTTC. As protein: CASSSLGGNEQFF.

In this sample, this clone turned up a few times. V usage is TRBV30 and J usage is TRBJ2-1; no definite D call. Trimming took 8 bases from V and 2 from J, leaving 10 bases between them. The CDR3 sequence is 12 residues long. Germline V gene lookup returns CDR1 GTSNPN and CDR2 SVGIG (reference sequence). CDR3 DNA: TGTGCCGCGAGCCGGGCCTACAATGAGCAGTTCTTC. Amino acids: CAASRAYNEQFF.

This rearrangement joins TRBV10-3 to TRBJ1-1, with TRBD1 identical over 12 bases. The CDR3 spans 17 residues. J lost 1 base, V lost 2 bases, and 5 bases had no gene match. The germline CDR1 and CDR2 sequences are ENHRY and SYGVKD. The CDR3 is CAISEPGQGARNTEAFF. CDR3 nucleotide sequence: TGTGCCATCAGTGAGCCGGGACAGGGGGCTAGGAACACTGAAGCTTTCTTT.

The CDR3 here is CASSPETGYEKLFF. CDR3 bases: TGTGCCAGCAGCCCAGAGACAGGGTATGAAAAACTGTTTTTT. The V call is TRBV5-4, the J call TRBJ1-4, with 7 nucleotides matching TRBD1. With V trimmed by 4 bases and J by 6 bases, 6 bases remained unmatched. Germline V gene lookup returns CDR1 SGHNT and CDR2 YYREEE (reference sequence). This CDR3 has 14 residues.

V is TRBV29-1 and J is TRBJ2-1; TRBD2 is a possible D gene (6 bases). Germline values: CDR1 SQVTM, CDR2 ANQGSEA. This CDR3 comprises 18 residues. V shed 4 bases and J shed 7 bases, with 29 bases lying between them. DNA for the CDR3: TGCAGCGTTGGTAGGAGGGAGAACGAACCGATTGGGGGGAATGAGCAGTTCTTC. Protein product: CSVGRRENEPIGGNEQFF.

The CDR3 DNA follows: TGCAGTGCAGGACTGAACACTGAAGCTTTCTTT. Its translation is CSAGLNTEAFF. V is TRBV20-1 and J is TRBJ1-1; D not certain. Trimming left V 6 bases short and J 0 bases short, with 5 bases between. This CDR3 has 11 amino acids. Germline values: CDR1 DFQATT, CDR2 SNEGSKA (reference sequence).

This chain uses TRBV5-1 with TRBJ2-3, with 12 bases that match TRBD2. The CDR3 extends over 16 amino acids. CDR1 is SGHRS, CDR2 YFSETQ, per germline. V gave up 4 bases and J gave up 2 bases; unmatched junction bases: 5. CDR3 region: CASSSSSGRATDTQYF. CDR3 in DNA: TGCGCCAGCAGCAGTTCTAGCGGGAGGGCCACAGATACGCAGTATTTT.